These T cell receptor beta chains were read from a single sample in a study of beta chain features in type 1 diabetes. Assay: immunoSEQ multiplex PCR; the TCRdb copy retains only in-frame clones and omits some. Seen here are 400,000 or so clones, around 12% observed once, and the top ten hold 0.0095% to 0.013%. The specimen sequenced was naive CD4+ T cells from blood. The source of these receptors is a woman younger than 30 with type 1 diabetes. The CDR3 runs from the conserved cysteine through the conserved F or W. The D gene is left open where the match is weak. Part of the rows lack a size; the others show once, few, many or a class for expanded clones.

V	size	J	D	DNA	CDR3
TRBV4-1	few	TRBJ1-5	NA	TGCGCCACTTCGACTGATATCATACCCCAGCATTTT	CATSTDIIPQHF
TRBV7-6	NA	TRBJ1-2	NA	TGTGCCAGCAGCGGGGACACGTCCTTTAACTATGGCTACACCTTC	CASSGDTSFNYGYTF
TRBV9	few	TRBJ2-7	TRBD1	TGTGCCAGCAGCGTAGGGGGACAGGGGGCTGAAGAGCAGTACTTC	CASSVGGQGAEEQYF
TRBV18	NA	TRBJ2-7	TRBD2	TGTGCCAGCTCACCACGGGCTAGCGGGAGTACCGCAGGAGAGCAGTACTTC	CASSPRASGSTAGEQYF
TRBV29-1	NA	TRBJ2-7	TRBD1	TGCAGCGCCGGGACAGACTACGAGCAGTACTTC	CSAGTDYEQYF
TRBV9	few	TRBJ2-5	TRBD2	TGTGCCAGCAGCGTAGGAACTAGCGGGTTGCAGACCCAGTACTTC	CASSVGTSGLQTQYF
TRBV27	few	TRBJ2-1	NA	TGTGCCAGCAACCCTCGGGACAATTTCATCGATGAGCAGTTCTTC	CASNPRDNFIDEQFF
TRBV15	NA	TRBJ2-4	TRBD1	TGTGCCACCAGAGGGGGCGGGAACATTCAGTACTTC	CATRGGGNIQYF
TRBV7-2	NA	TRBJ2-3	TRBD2	TGTGCCAGCAGCGCTAGCGGGCTTACAGATACGCAGTATTTT	CASSASGLTDTQYF
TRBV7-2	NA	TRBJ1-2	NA	TGTGCCAGCAGCTTAGCGTCTCGGGCTAATCGGGGGACTGGCTACACCTTC	CASSLASRANRGTGYTF
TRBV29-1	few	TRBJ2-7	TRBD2	TGCAGCGTGAGCGGTACTAGCGGGAGAACTTTCTACGAGCAGTACTTC	CSVSGTSGRTFYEQYF
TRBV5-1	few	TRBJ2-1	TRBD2	TGCGCCAGCTCCCGACTAGCGGGGGTAGGATCCTACAATGAGCAGTTCTTC	CASSRLAGVGSYNEQFF
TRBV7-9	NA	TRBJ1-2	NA	TGTGCCAGCGGCGGCAGGGCAGCCGACTATGGCTACACCTTC	CASGGRAADYGYTF
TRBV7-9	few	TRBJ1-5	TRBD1	TGTGCCAGCAGCTCGACAGGGGATCAGCCCCAGCATTTT	CASSSTGDQPQHF
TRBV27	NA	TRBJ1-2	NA	TGTGCCAGCAGTAGAATACAGGGACACTATGGCTACACCTTC	CASSRIQGHYGYTF
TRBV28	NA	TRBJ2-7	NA	TGTGCCAGCAGTTTGAAGGGGTTCGAGCAGTACTTC	CASSLKGFEQYF
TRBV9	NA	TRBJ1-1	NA	TGTGCCAGCAGCGTTTCTACGGGGGTGAACACTGAAGCTTTCTTT	CASSVSTGVNTEAFF
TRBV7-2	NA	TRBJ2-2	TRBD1	TGTGCCAGCAGCCCCGGGACAGGGAGTTCCGGGGAGCTGTTTTTT	CASSPGTGSSGELFF
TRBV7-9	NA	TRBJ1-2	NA	TGTGCCAGCAGCGCCCGGCAGGATTATGGCTACACCTTC	CASSARQDYGYTF
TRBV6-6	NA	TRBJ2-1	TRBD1	TGTGCCAGCAGTGTACAGGGGGCTGGGGACGGGGAGCAGTTCTTC	CASSVQGAGDGEQFF
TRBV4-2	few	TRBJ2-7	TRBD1	TGTGCCAGCAGCCAAGTGTCCGGACAGGGGGCATACGAGCAGTACTTC	CASSQVSGQGAYEQYF
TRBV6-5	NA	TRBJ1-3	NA	TGTGCCAGCAGGGACAGTAACTCTGGAAACACCATATATTTT	CASRDSNSGNTIYF
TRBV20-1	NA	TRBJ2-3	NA	TGCAGTGCAATCCCGGGAGATACGCAGTATTTT	CSAIPGDTQYF
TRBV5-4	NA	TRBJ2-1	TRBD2	TGTGCCAGCAGCTTAGAGCGGGGTGAGCAGTTCTTC	CASSLERGEQFF
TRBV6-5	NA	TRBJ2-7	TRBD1	TGTGCCAGCAGTCAACCTACAGGGGGGCAGTACTTC	CASSQPTGGQYF
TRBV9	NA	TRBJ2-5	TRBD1	TGTGCCAGCAGCGCAGGACAGGGAGTAGAGACCCAGTACTTC	CASSAGQGVETQYF
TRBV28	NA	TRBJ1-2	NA	TGTGCCAGCAGTGGCCAAGGGGAGGACTATGGCTACACCTTC	CASSGQGEDYGYTF
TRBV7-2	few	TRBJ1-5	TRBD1	TGTGCCAGCAGCTTGGGGACAGGCGGCAATCAGCCCCAGCATTTT	CASSLGTGGNQPQHF
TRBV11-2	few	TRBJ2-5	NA	TGTGCCAGCAGCCGGGATTTCAGCCGAGAGACCCAGTACTTC	CASSRDFSRETQYF
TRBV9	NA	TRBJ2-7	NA	TGTGCCAGCAGCGCTGGTGGTATAAGCTTCGGCGAGCAGTACTTC	CASSAGGISFGEQYF
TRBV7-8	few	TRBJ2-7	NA	TGTGCCAGCAGCCAGAGGAGGGTTCGGGCTCCCGAGCAGTACTTC	CASSQRRVRAPEQYF
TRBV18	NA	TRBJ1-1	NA	TGTGCCAGCTCACCACCTTCCCCAGGCAGCACTGAAGCTTTCTTT	CASSPPSPGSTEAFF
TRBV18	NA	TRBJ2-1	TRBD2	TGTGCCAGCTCACTCTTCCTAGCGGGAGAGGGTGAACCCGTTCGCTCCTACAATGAGCAGTTCTTC	CASSLFLAGEGEPVRSYNEQFF
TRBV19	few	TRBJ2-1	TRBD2	TGTGCCAGTAGTCCAGGACTAGTAGTCGATGAGCAGTTCTTC	CASSPGLVVDEQFF
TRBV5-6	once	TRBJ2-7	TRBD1	TGTGCCAGCAGCTCGGAGAGCGACAGGGGAATTTTCTACGAGCAGTACTTC	CASSSESDRGIFYEQYF
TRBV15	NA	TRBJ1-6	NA	TGTGCCACCAGCAGAGATACAGGGTCCACCCTCCACTTT	CATSRDTGSTLHF
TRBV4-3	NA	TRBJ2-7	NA	TGCGCCAGCAGCCCATTGAAAACAGGGACCTACGAGCAGTACTTC	CASSPLKTGTYEQYF
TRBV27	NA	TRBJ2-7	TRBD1	TGTGCCAGCAGTTTGGGGACAGGGGCTTTCTACGAGCAGTACTTC	CASSLGTGAFYEQYF
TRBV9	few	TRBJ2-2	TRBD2	TGTGCCAGCAGCGTAGGGGGACTAGCGGTCACCGGGGAGCTGTTTTTT	CASSVGGLAVTGELFF
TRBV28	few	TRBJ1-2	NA	TGTGCCAGCGGGGCGGGGCAGCCCTATGGCTACACCTTC	CASGAGQPYGYTF
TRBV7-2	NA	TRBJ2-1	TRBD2	TGTGCCAGCGCGATAAGCGGGACGTCCTACAATGAGCAGTTCTTC	CASAISGTSYNEQFF
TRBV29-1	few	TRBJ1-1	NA	TGCAGCGTTGATCGCCAGGGAGGGGAAGCTTTCTTT	CSVDRQGGEAFF